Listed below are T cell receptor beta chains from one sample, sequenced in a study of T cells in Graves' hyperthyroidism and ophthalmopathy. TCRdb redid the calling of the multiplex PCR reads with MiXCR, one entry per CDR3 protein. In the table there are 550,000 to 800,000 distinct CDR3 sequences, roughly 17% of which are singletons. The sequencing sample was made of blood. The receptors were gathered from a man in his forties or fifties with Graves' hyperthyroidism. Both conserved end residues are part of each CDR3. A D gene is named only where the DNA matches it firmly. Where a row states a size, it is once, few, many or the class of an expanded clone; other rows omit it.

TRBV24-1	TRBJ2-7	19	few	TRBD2	CATSEGGTPAVESSYEQYF	TGTGCCACCAGTGAGGGGGGGACGCCGGCCGTTGAGAGCTCCTACGAGCAGTACTTC
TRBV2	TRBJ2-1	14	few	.	CASSRGRGYNEQFF	TGTGCCAGCAGTAGAGGCCGGGGCTACAATGAGCAGTTCTTC
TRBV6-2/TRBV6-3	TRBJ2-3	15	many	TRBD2	CASSYQGLGVDTQYF	TGTGCCAGCAGTTACCAGGGACTAGGGGTGGATACGCAGTATTTT
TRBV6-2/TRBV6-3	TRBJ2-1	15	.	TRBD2	CASRSAGTPYNEQFF	TGTGCCAGCAGATCAGCGGGAACCCCCTACAATGAGCAGTTCTTC
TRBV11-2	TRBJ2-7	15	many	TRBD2	CASSLVEGGPYEQYF	TGTGCCAGCAGCTTAGTTGAGGGAGGGCCCTACGAGCAGTACTTC
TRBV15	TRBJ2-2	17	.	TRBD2	CATSGGLAEANTGELFF	TGTGCCACCAGCGGCGGACTAGCGGAAGCGAACACCGGGGAGCTGTTTTTT
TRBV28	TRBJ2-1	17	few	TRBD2	CASSLPLLQSGANEQFF	TGTGCCAGCAGTTTACCTTTGCTTCAGAGCGGGGCCAATGAGCAGTTCTTC
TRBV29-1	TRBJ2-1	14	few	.	CSVGGSATYNEQFF	TGCAGCGTTGGGGGTAGCGCCACCTACAATGAGCAGTTCTTC
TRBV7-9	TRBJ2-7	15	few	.	CASSRDFSSLYEQYF	TGTGCCAGCAGCCGGGACTTCAGCTCACTTTACGAGCAGTACTTC
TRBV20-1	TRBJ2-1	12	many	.	CSARGLSYEQFF	TGCAGTGCGCGGGGACTTTCCTATGAGCAGTTCTTC
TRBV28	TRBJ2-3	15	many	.	CASTPPGHGTDTQYF	TGTGCCAGCACCCCTCCGGGACACGGCACAGATACGCAGTATTTT
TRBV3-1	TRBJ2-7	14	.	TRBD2	CASSLSGEGYEQYF	TGTGCCAGCAGCCTCTCCGGGGAGGGCTACGAGCAGTACTTC
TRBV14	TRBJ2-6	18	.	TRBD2	CASSQPGLAISGANVLTF	TGTGCCAGCAGCCAACCCGGACTAGCGATCTCTGGGGCCAACGTCCTGACTTTC
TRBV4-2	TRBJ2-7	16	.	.	CASSHEAGRYYNEQYF	TGTGCCAGCAGCCATGAAGCGGGCCGATACTACAATGAGCAGTACTTC
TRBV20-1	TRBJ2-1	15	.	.	CSARTAGGLLLEQFF	TGCAGTGCTAGGACAGCTGGGGGCCTGCTTCTTGAGCAGTTCTTC
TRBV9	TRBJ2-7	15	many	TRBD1	CASSPPGQGPYEQYF	TGTGCCAGCAGCCCTCCGGGACAGGGGCCCTACGAGCAGTACTTC
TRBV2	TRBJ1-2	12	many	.	CASSIGGHGYTF	TGTGCCAGCAGTATCGGGGGGCATGGCTACACCTTC
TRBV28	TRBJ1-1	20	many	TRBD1	CASRPGIVTGQGRMNTEAFF	TGTGCCAGCAGGCCTGGAATCGTTACGGGACAGGGAAGGATGAACACTGAAGCTTTCTTT
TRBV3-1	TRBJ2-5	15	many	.	CASSQAKDYGETQYF	TGTGCCAGCAGCCAAGCAAAGGACTATGGAGAGACCCAGTACTTC
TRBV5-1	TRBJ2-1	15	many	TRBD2	CASSLEAGSYNEQFF	TGCGCCAGCAGCTTGGAAGCGGGATCCTACAATGAGCAGTTCTTC
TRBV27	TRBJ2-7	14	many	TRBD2	CASTRLAGSYEQYF	TGTGCCAGCACGAGACTAGCGGGGAGCTACGAGCAGTACTTC
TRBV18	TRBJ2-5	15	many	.	CASSPPGQYQETQYF	TGTGCCAGCTCACCACCAGGGCAATACCAAGAGACCCAGTACTTC
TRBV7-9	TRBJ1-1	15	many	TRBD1	CASSLWRGRATEAFF	TGTGCCAGCAGCCTATGGAGGGGGCGAGCCACTGAAGCTTTCTTT
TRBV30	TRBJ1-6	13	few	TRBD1	CAWGTGDNSPLHF	TGTGCCTGGGGGACAGGCGATAATTCACCCCTCCACTTT
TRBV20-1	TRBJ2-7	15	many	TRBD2	CSARGTSGRFDEQYF	TGCAGTGCTAGAGGGACTAGCGGGAGATTCGACGAGCAGTACTTC
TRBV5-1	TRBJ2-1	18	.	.	CASSWTNHKQGTYNEQFF	TGCGCCAGCAGCTGGACGAATCATAAACAGGGAACCTACAATGAGCAGTTCTTC
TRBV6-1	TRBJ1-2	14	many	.	CASSYSGREAGYTF	TGTGCCAGCAGTTACTCTGGCAGGGAAGCTGGCTACACCTTC
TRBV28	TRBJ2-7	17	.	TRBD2	CASSFFPGTSGSYEQYF	TGTGCCAGCAGTTTTTTCCCCGGGACTAGCGGGAGTTACGAGCAGTACTTC
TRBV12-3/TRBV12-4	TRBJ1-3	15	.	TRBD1	CASSLSGTVGNTIYF	TGTGCCAGCAGTTTATCGGGGACAGTTGGAAACACCATATATTTT